This entry describes one T cell receptor (beta chain). This sample was included in a study of T cells after yellow fever vaccination. The overall study: For low cell numbers, libraries were made with SMART-Seq v4 Ultra Low Input.

From the 5' RACE reads, TCRdb called clonotypes with MiXCR, one entry per CDR3 protein. The data hold hundreds of thousands of distinct CDR3 sequences, with roughly 14% observed a single time. The sample was PBMCs, taken on the day of the yellow fever booster vaccination. This sequence originates from a man aged 25-45 years who received the YFV17D yellow fever vaccine.

The CDR3 nucleotides read TGTGCCAGCAGCTTGCTTTTAGCGCCCTACGAGCAGTACTTC. Its protein product is CASSLLLAPYEQYF. J is TRBJ2-7 and V is TRBV5-6; D perhaps matches TRBD2 (5 bases). The CDR3 covers 14 residues. With 1 base removed from V and 2 bases from J, the gap between germline ends came to 10 bases. The V gene's germline CDR1 is SGHDT and CDR2 YYEEEE.